The 30 T cell receptor beta chains presented below share a single source sample, sequenced in a study of blood T cell repertoires in COVID-19. Profiled with immunoSEQ multiplex PCR; TCRdb holds only in-frame clones, not every one. The sample has approximately 180,000 clones; about three quarters are singletons. Specimen: peripheral blood. These receptor sequences come from a woman in her 70s with acute or convalescent COVID-19.

The V call is TRBV10-1, the J call TRBJ1-5; a possible D gene is TRBD1 (5 bases). Germline V gives CDR1 WNHNN, CDR2 SYGVQD (reference sequence). The CDR3 covers 14 residues. Between the trimmed V and J ends, which lost 4 bases and 4 bases, there was a span of 11 bases. CDR3 in DNA: TGCGCCAGCAGTGTGCAGGGATTGAATCAGCCCCAGCATTTT. This codes for CASSVQGLNQPQHF.

V usage is TRBV6-5 and J usage is TRBJ2-7; maybe TRBD2 (5 bases). Between the trimmed V and J ends, which lost 6 bases and 3 bases, there was a span of 18 bases. Per germline, CDR1 MNHEY and CDR2 SVGAGI. The CDR3 contains 15 residues. Here the CDR3 reads CASSRGSGGLYEQYF. The DNA of the CDR3 is TGTGCCAGCAGCCGTGGTTCCGGTGGACTCTACGAGCAGTACTTC.

The J gene is TRBJ1-2, the V gene TRBV30; D is ambiguous. This CDR3 region has 14 residues. The germline V gene has CDR1 GTSNPN and CDR2 SVGIG (reference sequence). V lost 0 bases to trimming and J lost 7 bases, with 15 bases between them. The CDR3 DNA reads as TGTGCCTGGAGTGTCGACCTGATCCCAGGTGGCTACACCTTC. Residues: CAWSVDLIPGGYTF.

With respect to this clone: Other DNA sequences from this sample encode an identical CDR3 as well. The rearrangement links TRBV3-1 (or the pseudogene TRBV3-2) to TRBJ1-5; D call uncertain. Germline CDR1 LGHDT, CDR2 YNNKEL (reference sequence). Trimming shortened V by 0 bases and J by 5 bases, and 5 bases separated the two germline ends. This CDR3 region has 13 residues. This CDR3 reads CASSQDRDQPQHF. CDR3 in DNA: TGTGCCAGCAGCCAAGACCGGGATCAGCCCCAGCATTTT.

The chain carries TRBV19 and TRBJ1-1, with 7 bases lining up with TRBD1. The CDR3 totals 14 residues. CDR1 and CDR2 from the germline V gene are LNHDA and SQIVND (reference sequence). The ends lost 7 bases at V and 5 bases at J; junction bases unmatched: 10. CDR3 coding DNA: TGTGCCAGTAACACTGACAGGGTAAAAACTGAAGCTTTCTTT. This encodes CASNTDRVKTEAFF.

The J gene is TRBJ2-5, the V gene TRBV24-1; unclear D gene. The CDR3 has 14 residues. Germline V gene sequence: CDR1 KGHDR, CDR2 SFDVKD. Trimming took 4 bases from V and 10 from J, leaving 18 bases between them. The CDR3 loop reads CATSDLGEPTYQYF. As DNA, the CDR3 is TGTGCCACCAGTGACCTCGGAGAGCCTACATACCAGTACTTC.

This clone was seen a single time. This sequence joins TRBV7-3 and TRBJ2-2, with D possibly matching TRBD1 (5 bases). This CDR3 is built from 13 residues. V dropped 6 bases and J dropped 4 bases, with 9 bases sitting between them. The germline gives CDR1 SGHTA, CDR2 FQGTGA. This CDR3 reads CASSRQSTGELFF. The CDR3 bases are TGTGCCAGCAGTCGACAGAGCACCGGGGAGCTGTTTTTT.

The V gene is TRBV7-8, the J gene TRBJ1-2; no reliable D call. The CDR3 has 15 residues. Per germline, CDR1 SGHVS and CDR2 FQNEAQ. V was trimmed by 0 bases and J by 5 bases, leaving 13 bases between them. The CDR3 DNA is TGTGCCAGCAGCTTAGCGAACAGCCTCTTGTATGGCTACACCTTC. The encoded protein is CASSLANSLLYGYTF.

The chain uses TRBV5-5 and TRBJ1-2; TRBD1 matches at 8 bases. V lost 4 bases and J lost 4; bases outside the gene matches: 6. This CDR3 comprises 14 residues. In germline, CDR1 is SGHKS, CDR2 YYEKEE (reference sequence). As DNA, the CDR3 is TGTGCCAGCAGCCAAGAGGGACAGGTCTATGGCTACACCTTC. Amino acids: CASSQEGQVYGYTF.

The V call is TRBV12-3 or TRBV12-4, the J call TRBJ1-1, with unresolved D. This CDR3 has 12 amino acids. The V end was cut by 1 base, the J end by 4 bases, with 4 bases between. The CDR3, as DNA: TGTGCCAGCAGTTTAGGGCCCACTGAAGCTTTCTTT. This translates into CASSLGPTEAFF.

The V gene is TRBV2, the J gene TRBJ1-6; 7 bases match TRBD1. Trimming removed 5 bases from V and 12 bases from J; junction bases left unmatched: 13. Germline V gene data show CDR1 as SNHLY and CDR2 as FYNNEI. The length of the CDR3 is 15 residues. CDR3 sequence reads: CASSLRTGLDGPLHF. CDR3 DNA sequence: TGTGCCAGCAGTCTTAGGACAGGACTGGATGGACCCCTCCACTTT.

V and J are TRBV4-1 and TRBJ2-7; 14 positions match TRBD2. V trimming: 4 bases; J trimming: 1 base; junction bases outside the gene matches: 9. Germline V gives CDR1 MGHRA, CDR2 YSYEKL. The CDR3 extends over 18 amino acids. The CDR3 DNA reads TGCGCCAGCAGCCTATCGGGACTAGCGGGAGTCCCTTCCTACGAGCAGTACTTC. Its protein product is CASSLSGLAGVPSYEQYF.

The chain carries TRBV3-1 (or the pseudogene TRBV3-2) and TRBJ1-2; D unclear. V lost 5 bases to trimming and J lost 7 bases, with 8 bases between them. CDR3 length: 11 residues. Germline V gene data show CDR1 as LGHDT and CDR2 as YNNKEL (reference sequence). The DNA for the CDR3 is TGTGCCAGCAGCAGCGGGTCTGGCTACACCTTC. This gives the protein CASSSGSGYTF.

This rearrangement joins TRBV4-1 to TRBJ2-5, with TRBD2 identical over 8 bases. The ends lost 1 base at V and 3 bases at J; junction bases unmatched: 7. The CDR3 has 16 residues. Per the germline V gene, CDR1 is MGHRA and CDR2 is YSYEKL. The CDR3 region has the DNA TGCGCCAGCAGCCAAGTCGTCGTTAGCGGGAAAGAGACCCAGTACTTC. Protein: CASSQVVVSGKETQYF.

As DNA, the CDR3 is TGTGCTAGTGGTTTTATTATCCAATCAGGGGGCGGGCAGCCCCAGCATTTT. Protein: CASGFIIQSGGGQPQHF. The chain is built from TRBV12-5 and TRBJ1-5, with 8 bases identical to TRBD1. The CDR3 has 17 amino acids. Germline assignment: CDR1 LGHNT and CDR2 FRNRAP. V lost 3 bases, J lost 7 bases, and 14 bases stayed unmatched.

The V gene is TRBV7-3, the J gene TRBJ2-3; 8 positions match TRBD2. The V and J ends lost 4 bases and 0 bases, in that order; junction bases with no gene match: 6. The CDR3 contains 16 residues. Germline V gene lookup returns CDR1 SGHTA and CDR2 FQGTGA. CDR3 DNA sequence: TGTGCCAGCAGCTCCGGGGCTAGCGGGAGCACAGATACGCAGTATTTT. This encodes CASSSGASGSTDTQYF. Full variable domain (rest looked up from reference TRBV7-3 and TRBJ2-3): GAGVSQTPSNKVTEKGKYVELRCDPISGHTALYWYRQSLGQGPEFLIYFQGTGAADDSGLPNDRFFAVRPEGSVSTLKIQRTERGDSAVYLCASSSGASGSTDTQYFGPGTRLTVL.

This clone was observed a handful of times. The chain couples TRBV6-5 to TRBJ2-7; 10 bases align to TRBD2. This CDR3 spans 14 amino acids. Germline CDR1 and CDR2: MNHEY and SVGAGI. V lost 8 bases, J lost 5 bases, and 9 bases stayed unmatched. The CDR3 protein is CASSLAGESHEQYF. In DNA form, the CDR3 reads TGTGCCAGCTCTCTAGCGGGAGAATCCCACGAGCAGTACTTC.

The sample holds many counts of this clone. This chain joins TRBV9 and TRBJ2-3; perhaps TRBD2 as D (5 bases). Per the germline V gene, CDR1 is SGDLS and CDR2 is YYNGEE. The CDR3 runs to 16 residues. The V end lost 1 base, the J end lost 2 bases, and 14 bases lay between the germline ends. The CDR3 loop is CASSVNLRTDTDTQYF. Here the CDR3 DNA reads TGTGCCAGCAGCGTAAATCTGAGGACTGACACAGATACGCAGTATTTT.

The V gene is TRBV6-2 or TRBV6-3, the J gene TRBJ2-7, with 12 bases lining up with TRBD2. The CDR3 spans 14 residues. The trim removed 5 bases at V and 3 bases at J, leaving 2 bases unmatched. Germline V gene lookup returns CDR1 MNHEY and CDR2 SVGEGT. CDR3: CASSLAGGSYEQYF. CDR3 coding DNA: TGTGCCAGCAGTCTAGCGGGAGGGAGCTACGAGCAGTACTTC.

This sequence joins TRBV5-5 and TRBJ2-1, with 14 bases that match TRBD2. With 4 bases clipped from V and 9 bases from J, the junction kept 6 bases outside the gene matches. Germline-derived CDR1 and CDR2 are SGHKS and YYEKEE (reference sequence). This CDR3 spans 15 amino acids. In DNA, the CDR3 is TGTGCCAGCAGCCCGACTAGCGGGAGGGCCCTTGAGCAGTTCTTC. It specifies CASSPTSGRALEQFF.

V usage is TRBV5-6 and J usage is TRBJ2-7; the D gene is possibly TRBD1 (5 bases). CDR3 length: 14 residues. V lost 2 bases to trimming and J lost 0 bases, with 9 bases between them. Per the germline V gene, CDR1 is SGHDT and CDR2 is YYEEEE. The CDR3 reads CASSFRVTSYEQYF. The CDR3 DNA reads as TGTGCCAGCAGCTTCAGGGTTACCTCCTACGAGCAGTACTTC.

The chain recombines TRBV5-1 with TRBJ1-4; 7 bases are a match to TRBD1. From germline, CDR1 is SGHRS and CDR2 YFSETQ. With 0 bases clipped from V and 4 bases from J, the junction kept 0 bases outside the gene matches. This CDR3 spans 14 amino acids. CDR3 sequence (DNA): TGCGCCAGCAGCTTGGGGGACAGTAATGAAAAACTGTTTTTT. Its protein product is CASSLGDSNEKLFF.

The rearrangement links TRBV10-3 to TRBJ2-5; tentative D call: TRBD1 (6 bases). Germline V gives CDR1 ENHRY, CDR2 SYGVKD. Trimming stripped 6 bases from V and 5 bases from J, with 13 bases between. The length of the CDR3 is 13 residues. CDR3 loop: CAISSGDPETQYF. The CDR3 nucleotides read TGTGCCATCAGCTCAGGGGATCCGGAGACCCAGTACTTC.

The chain joins TRBV19 to TRBJ2-7, with 10 bases identical to TRBD1. Germline CDR1 reads LNHDA; CDR2 reads SQIVND (reference sequence). The CDR3 is 16 residues long. V lost 2 bases and J lost 6; bases outside the gene matches: 10. The DNA of the CDR3 is TGTGCCAGTAGTATAATTTTTGGGACAGGGGCGCTCGAGCAGTACTTC. Protein: CASSIIFGTGALEQYF.

This rearrangement joins TRBV28 to TRBJ1-4; D possibly corresponds to TRBD1 (6 bases). CDR3 length: 13 amino acids. The germline gives CDR1 MDHEN, CDR2 SYDVKM. V was pared by 5 bases and J by 5 bases, with 9 bases between. The CDR3 DNA follows: TGTGCCAGCAGTCCGGGACACAATGAAAAACTGTTTTTT. Protein product: CASSPGHNEKLFF. Combining the CDR3 with reference TRBV28 and TRBJ1-4 gives the whole variable domain DVKVTQSSRYLVKRTGEKVFLECVQDMDHENMFWYRQDPGLGLRLIYFSYDVKMKEKGDIPEGYSVSREKKERFSLILESASTNQTSMYLCASSPGHNEKLFFGSGTQLSVL.

The chain combines TRBV6-5 with TRBJ2-7, with 7 nucleotides matching TRBD1. The CDR3 covers 15 residues. The ends lost 6 bases at V and 2 bases at J; junction bases unmatched: 10. Germline CDR1 and CDR2: MNHEY and SVGAGI. The CDR3 is CASSRIQGPTYEQYF. CDR3 sequence (DNA): TGTGCCAGCAGCCGGATACAGGGGCCTACCTACGAGCAGTACTTC.

The chain links TRBV19 to TRBJ1-5, with D maybe TRBD1 (6 bases). CDR1 and CDR2 from the germline V gene are LNHDA and SQIVND (reference sequence). Deletions cut 6 bases from V and 6 bases from J, with 12 bases between. There are 13 residues in the CDR3. The DNA for the CDR3 is TGTGCCAGTAGCCAGGGGTTGGCTCAGCCCCAGCATTTT. Amino acid sequence: CASSQGLAQPQHF.

V usage is TRBV2 and J usage is TRBJ1-5; 7 nucleotides match TRBD1. CDR1 is SNHLY, CDR2 FYNNEI, per germline. This CDR3 contains 18 residues. The ends lost 1 base at V and 0 bases at J; junction bases unmatched: 9. In nucleotides, the CDR3 is TGTGCCAGCAGTGAAGGTCCCTTGACAGGGACTAGCAATCAGCCCCAGCATTTT. Protein sequence: CASSEGPLTGTSNQPQHF.

This sequence joins TRBV7-2 and TRBJ1-5; D perhaps matches TRBD1 (6 bases). Germline values: CDR1 SGHTA, CDR2 FQGNSA. The CDR3 covers 15 residues. Trimming stripped 5 bases from V and 7 bases from J, with 18 bases between. The chain's CDR3 is CASSSRAGARQPQHF. CDR3 bases: TGTGCCAGCAGCAGTCGTGCAGGGGCACGCCAGCCCCAGCATTTT.

This clone was recorded a few times. This chain joins TRBV5-1 and TRBJ2-1, with 13 bases matching TRBD2. The CDR3 is 14 amino acids. The ends lost 6 bases at V and 10 bases at J; junction bases unmatched: 7. Germline V lookup: CDR1 SGHRS, CDR2 YFSETQ. This CDR3 is CASTTSGRAPEQFF. CDR3 nucleotides: TGCGCCAGCACAACTAGCGGGAGGGCCCCGGAGCAGTTCTTC. Full variable domain (outside the CDR3, taken from reference TRBV5-1 and TRBJ2-1): KAGVTQTPRYLIKTRGQQVTLSCSPISGHRSVSWYQQTPGQGLQFLFEYFSETQRNKGNFPGRFSGRQFSNSRSEMNVSTLELGDSALYLCASTTSGRAPEQFFGPGTRLTVL.